The present entry profiles one TCR beta chain with its context. These data belong to a study of blood T cell repertoires in COVID-19. The V segment lost 1 base and the J segment 1 base; nucleotides outside the gene matches: 3. Germline CDR1 reads MNHEY; CDR2 reads SMNVEV (reference sequence). CDR3 length: 16 amino acids. Only in-frame clones appear in the TCRdb table, and some are missing; sequencing was by immunoSEQ multiplex PCR. The sample lists some 130,000 clones; about 89% were seen once. The receptor comes from a man in his 60s with COVID-19, enrolled during active disease. V usage is TRBV27 and J usage is TRBJ2-3; 9 bases match TRBD2. The specimen was peripheral blood. The CDR3 DNA reads TGTGCCAGCAGTTTATGGCGGGGGGGCGGCACAGATACGCAGTATTTT. Translating it yields CASSLWRGGGTDTQYF.